This T cell receptor beta chain comes out of a study of shared clonotypes between healthy human individuals. Each sorted subset replicate got 200 ng genomic DNA, 30,000 or so genomes. Profiling relied on immunoSEQ multiplex PCR, and the TCRdb table lists in-frame clones only, not all of them. The table records around 320,000 clones, around 87% of them present only once. V lost 4 bases, J lost 15 bases, and 16 bases lay in between. Per the germline V gene, CDR1 is WNHNN and CDR2 is SYGVQD (reference sequence). The CDR3 sequence is 12 residues long. What was sequenced was memory CD8+ T cells sorted from blood. The subset denotes: CD45RO+ cells pooled with CCR7-negative TemRA cells. This sequence joins TRBV10-1 and TRBJ2-1, with D perhaps TRBD2 (5 bases). The origin of this receptor is a man between 18 and 35 years old in good health. This chain's CDR3 is CASSGLGEGLFF. In DNA form, the CDR3 reads TGCGCCAGCAGTGGCCTAGGAGAGGGATTGTTCTTC.